The rows below give T cell receptor beta chains drawn from one sample of a study of OX40 agonist ivuxolimab in advanced cancers. The repertoire was sequenced with immunoSEQ multiplex PCR; TCRdb's copy has only in-frame clones and lacks some. Counted here are under 70,000 clones, around 87% occurring once; the ten biggest clones make up around 6.5%. This sample comprised CD4+ or CD8+ T cells sorted from blood, obtained in a trial of the OX40 agonist ivuxolimab. These receptors all come from an adult with an advanced solid tumor such as melanoma, head and neck, liver or kidney cancer. Each CDR3 is given with its conserved first and last residue. D genes are given only for firm matches. The size of a clone is reported for some rows only, either as once, few or many, or as a class for expanded clones.

j_call d_call clone_size v_call cdr3_nt cdr3_aa
TRBJ1-1 NA NA TRBV7-9 TGTGCCAGCAGCTTTCTCGGGGGTCAGAACACTGAAGCTTTCTTT CASSFLGGQNTEAFF
TRBJ1-3 NA NA TRBV13 TGTGCCAGCAGCTCGGAGACAGGTCGGGAATCTGGAAACACCATATATTTT CASSSETGRESGNTIYF
TRBJ1-5 NA NA TRBV27 TGTGCCAGCAGTTTATCAGGGTACAATCAGCCCCAGCATTTT CASSLSGYNQPQHF
TRBJ1-4 NA NA TRBV19 TGTGCCAGTACCATCTTTTCCGGCAGCGATGAAAAACTGTTTTTT CASTIFSGSDEKLFF
TRBJ2-2 NA NA TRBV7-8 TGTGCCAGCAGCCTTAATACAGGTGACACCGGGGAGCTGTTTTTT CASSLNTGDTGELFF
TRBJ1-2 NA few TRBV10-3 TGTGCCATCAGTGAGGGCAACTATGGCTACACCTTC CAISEGNYGYTF
TRBJ2-1 NA NA TRBV10-3 TGTGCCATCAGTGAGTCAGGCCCCAATGAGCAGTTCTTC CAISESGPNEQFF
TRBJ1-6 NA NA TRBV27 TGTGCCAGCAGTTTAACCCCGGGGTCGAGACAGAATTCACCCCTCCACTTT CASSLTPGSRQNSPLHF
TRBJ1-4 NA NA TRBV29-1 TGCAGCGCCCGGGGGGGTTATGAAAAACTGTTTTTT CSARGGYEKLFF
TRBJ1-1 TRBD1 NA TRBV4-1 TGCGCCAGCAGCCCTGGACAGGGGGTGAACACTGAAGCTTTCTTT CASSPGQGVNTEAFF